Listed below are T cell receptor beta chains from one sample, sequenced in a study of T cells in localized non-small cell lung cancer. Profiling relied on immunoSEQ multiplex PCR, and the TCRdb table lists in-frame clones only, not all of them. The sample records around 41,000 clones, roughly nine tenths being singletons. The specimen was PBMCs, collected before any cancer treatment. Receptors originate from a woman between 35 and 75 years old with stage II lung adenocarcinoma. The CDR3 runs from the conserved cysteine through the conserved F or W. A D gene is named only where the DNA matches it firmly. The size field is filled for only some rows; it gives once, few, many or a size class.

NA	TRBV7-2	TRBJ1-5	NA	TGTGCCAGCAGCTTAGGTGGTGCCCGCCCGTCCCAGCATTTT	CASSLGGARPSQHF
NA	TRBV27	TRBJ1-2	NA	TGTGCCAGCAGTTCCGAAACAGGGTCGGCCTATGGCTACACCTTC	CASSSETGSAYGYTF
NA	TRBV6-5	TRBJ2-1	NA	TGTGCCAGCAGGAGTATCGGACAGATCAATGAGCAGTTCTTC	CASRSIGQINEQFF
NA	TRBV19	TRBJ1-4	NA	TGTGCCAGTAGTGAGGGAGTTAAATCCCACGGGCAAAAACTGTTTTTT	CASSEGVKSHGQKLFF
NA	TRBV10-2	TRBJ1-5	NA	TGCGCCAGCACTACCACAGCTAGCAATCAGCCCCAGCATTTT	CASTTTASNQPQHF
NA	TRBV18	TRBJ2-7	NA	TGTGCCAGCTCACCACCGTACACGAACGAGCAGTACTTC	CASSPPYTNEQYF
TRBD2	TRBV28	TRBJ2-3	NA	TGTGCCAGCACGCTGCGGGGGGGAAGCACAGATACGCAGTATTTT	CASTLRGGSTDTQYF
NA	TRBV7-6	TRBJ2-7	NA	TGTGCCAGCAGCCCTAGGGGCCAGTTAGGCTCCTACGAGCAGTACTTC	CASSPRGQLGSYEQYF
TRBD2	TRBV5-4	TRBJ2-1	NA	TGTGCCAGCAGCTTAGACCTAGCGGGAGGGAATGAGCAGTTCTTC	CASSLDLAGGNEQFF
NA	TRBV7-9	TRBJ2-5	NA	TGTGCCAGCAGCTTAGCTGGCGGCCTACAAGAGACCCAGTACTTC	CASSLAGGLQETQYF
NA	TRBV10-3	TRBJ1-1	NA	TGTGCCACCAGTGACCTGGGATCGGGGAACACTGAAGCTTTCTTT	CATSDLGSGNTEAFF
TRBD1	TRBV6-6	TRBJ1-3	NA	TGTGCCAGCATTGACAGGGGAAGAGGAAACACCATATATTTT	CASIDRGRGNTIYF
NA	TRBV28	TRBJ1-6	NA	TGTGCCAGCAGTCGAGCCGGGGTAACATCTTCACCCCTCCACTTT	CASSRAGVTSSPLHF
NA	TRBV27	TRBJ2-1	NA	TGTGCCAGCAGTTTAGACGCCTACAATGAGCAGTTCTTC	CASSLDAYNEQFF
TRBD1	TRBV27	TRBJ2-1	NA	TGTGCCAGCAGTCGCGGCCGGGACAGGGCTAGCAATGAGCAGTTCTTC	CASSRGRDRASNEQFF
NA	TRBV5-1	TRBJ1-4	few	TGCGCCAGCAGTATGACCGGCGAAAAACTGTTTTTT	CASSMTGEKLFF
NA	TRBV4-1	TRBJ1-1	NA	TGCGCCAGCAGCCAAGAAGGTGTAGTGCTCACTGAAGCTTTCTTT	CASSQEGVVLTEAFF
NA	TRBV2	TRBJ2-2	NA	TGTGCCAGCACCCAGGGAAGGCGGGACACCGGGGAGCTGTTTTTT	CASTQGRRDTGELFF
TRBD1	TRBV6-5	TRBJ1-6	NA	TGTGCCAGCAGTTACGGCAGGGGGAATTCACCCCTCCACTTT	CASSYGRGNSPLHF
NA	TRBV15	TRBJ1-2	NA	TGTGCCACCAGCAGAGATCGGCAGTTCTATGGCTACACCTTC	CATSRDRQFYGYTF
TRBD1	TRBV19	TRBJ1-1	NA	TGTGCCAGTAGTACCCGGGACAGGGTTGGGAACACTGAAGCTTTCTTT	CASSTRDRVGNTEAFF
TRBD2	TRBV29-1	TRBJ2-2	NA	TGCAGCATTCGGACTAGCGGGGCGAACACCGGGGAGCTGTTTTTT	CSIRTSGANTGELFF
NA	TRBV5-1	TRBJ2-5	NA	TGCGCCAGCAGCTTCGGGCAGGTTGAGACCCAGTACTTC	CASSFGQVETQYF
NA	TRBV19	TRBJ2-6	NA	TGTGCCAGTAGTCCCAGGGGGGGGTCCTCTGGGGCCAACGTCCTGACTTTC	CASSPRGGSSGANVLTF
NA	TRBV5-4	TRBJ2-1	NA	TGTGCCAGCAGCCTAGAGGGGGGCGGGGTTAATGAGCAGTTCTTC	CASSLEGGGVNEQFF
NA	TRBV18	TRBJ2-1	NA	TGTGCCAGCTCACAGGGGACGAACTACAATGAGCAGTTCTTC	CASSQGTNYNEQFF
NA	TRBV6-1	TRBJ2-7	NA	TGTGCCAGCAGACAATTCAACGGGGGCTCCTACGAGCAGTACTTC	CASRQFNGGSYEQYF
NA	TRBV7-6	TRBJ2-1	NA	TGTGCCAGCAGCCTTGACATCTACAATGAGCAGTTCTTC	CASSLDIYNEQFF
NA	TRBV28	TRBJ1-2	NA	TGTGCCAGCAGTACCCTTGGACGAGGCGGCTACACCTTC	CASSTLGRGGYTF
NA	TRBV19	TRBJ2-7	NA	TGTGCCAGTAGTCCCGGTGGGGGGGAGCAGTACTTC	CASSPGGGEQYF
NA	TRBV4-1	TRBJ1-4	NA	TGCGCCAGCAGCCCCCGGGACATCGCAACTAATGAAAAACTGTTTTTT	CASSPRDIATNEKLFF
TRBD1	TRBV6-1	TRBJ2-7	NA	TGTGCCAGCAGTGAATCGAGGACAGGGTATCACGAGCAGTACTTC	CASSESRTGYHEQYF
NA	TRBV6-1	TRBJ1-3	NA	TGTGCCAGCAGTGAATTCGGTCTAGGGGTCTCCTCTGGAAACACCATATATTTT	CASSEFGLGVSSGNTIYF